This T cell receptor (beta chain) originates from a study of blood T cell repertoires in COVID-19. Across the study: Spain, Italy and the United States supplied samples that represented acute and convalescent COVID-19.

Germline CDR1 reads MGHRA; CDR2 reads YSYEKL. With 2 bases clipped from V and 0 bases from J, the junction kept 8 bases outside the gene matches. The CDR3 has 18 residues. Method: immunoSEQ multiplex PCR; TCRdb's copy keeps in-frame clones and lacks some. Of a few hundred thousand clones in the sample, about 85% were seen once. Sequenced material: peripheral blood. This sequence joins TRBV4-1 and TRBJ2-3; 10 positions match TRBD2. The receptor's source is a woman younger than 30 with acute or convalescent COVID-19. The CDR3 DNA reads TGCGCCAGCAGCCAACCAGCTAGCGGGGGTACTAGCACAGATACGCAGTATTTT. This translates into CASSQPASGGTSTDTQYF.